This TCR beta chain was sequenced during a study of spatial heterogeneity in lung cancer. Study-level findings and limits: More often at tumor resection than at routine follow-up, ubiquitous expanded tumor TCRs were detected in the blood.

The CDR3 consists of 17 residues. After removal of 0 bases from V and 7 bases from J, the junction contained 13 bases not matched to a gene. Germline CDR1 is GTSNPN and CDR2 is SVGIG (reference sequence). This clonotype was observed many times. The target antigen is unknown. Every individual TCR cDNA molecule carried its own unique molecular identifier, which allowed correction of PCR and sequencing errors. TCRdb called the 5' RACE reads again in MiXCR, with one record for every CDR3 protein. The sample records more than 45,000 distinct CDR3 sequences, approximately 5.7% being singletons. This sample's time point: sample taken at primary tumor resection. Donors were roughly 70 untreated early-stage non-small cell lung cancer patients. TCRs were sequenced from unsorted whole RNA of tumor, nontumor lung or PBMC.

This sequence was found in a male donor with early-stage non-small cell lung cancer. The genes are TRBV30 and TRBJ2-2; 8 nucleotides align to TRBD1. Here the sequenced sample was PBMCs, taken at surgery. The DNA of the CDR3 is TGTGCCTGGAGTGTGGACTCCATAGGACAGGGAGGCGGGGAGCTGTTTTTT. Translation gives CAWSVDSIGQGGGELFF.